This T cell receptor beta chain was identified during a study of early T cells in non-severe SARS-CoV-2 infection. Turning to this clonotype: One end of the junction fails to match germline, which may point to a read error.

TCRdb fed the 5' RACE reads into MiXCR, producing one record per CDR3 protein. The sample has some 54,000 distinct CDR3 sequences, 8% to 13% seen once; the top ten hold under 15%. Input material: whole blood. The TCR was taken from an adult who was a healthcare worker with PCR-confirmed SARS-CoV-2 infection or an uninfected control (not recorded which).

The CDR3 DNA reads as TGTGCCAGCCGTCGAACCACAGGGAGGATGCTCTTC. Protein: CASRRTTGRMLF. The chain combines TRBV6-2 or TRBV6-3 with TRBJ2-1; D may correspond to TRBD1 or TRBD2 (6 bases each). The CDR3 is 12 residues long. In germline, CDR1 is MNHEY, CDR2 SVGEGT.